This T cell receptor beta chain was observed in a study of blood T cell repertoires in COVID-19. Generated by immunoSEQ multiplex PCR, the TCRdb table keeps only in-frame clones and is missing some. The sample consists of over 450,000 clones, about 88% of them appearing once. CDR3 size: 11 residues. V was clipped by 0 bases and J by 12 bases, with 8 bases between them. CDR1 is MNHNS, CDR2 SASEGT, per germline. The sequenced sample consisted of peripheral blood. This TCR was recovered from a woman between 50 and 59 years old with COVID-19, enrolled during active disease. V gene TRBV6-1 combines with J gene TRBJ1-2; D is uncertain. In DNA form, the CDR3 reads TGTGCCAGCAGTGAAGCGGCGAGGGACACCTTC. Translating gives CASSEAARDTF.